These 19 T cell receptor beta chains share one sample of origin, sequenced in a study of Graves' ophthalmopathy and Graves' hyperthyroidism. The authors amplified TCR beta CDR3 regions from RNA transcripts. Following a first-round RT-PCR that used HTBI primers, a second-round multiplex PCR was carried out. One entry per CDR3 protein, called by TCRdb with MiXCR from the multiplex PCR reads. Of hundreds of thousands of distinct CDR3 sequences in the sample, roughly 21% are singletons; the top ten hold more than 2.5%. What was sequenced was peripheral blood. The receptors were gathered from a woman younger than 30 with stable Graves' hyperthyroidism.

This clonotype has at least ten counts. The rearrangement links TRBV6-5 to TRBJ1-2, with D uncertain. Trimming pared 3 bases from V and 7 bases from J, leaving 12 bases between. This CDR3 has 13 amino acids. The germline V gene encodes CDR1 MNHEY and CDR2 SVGAGI. The CDR3 sequence is CASSYEGRGGYTF. In nucleotides, the CDR3 is TGTGCCAGCAGTTATGAAGGAAGAGGTGGCTACACCTTC.

This clonotype occurred many times. The chain recombines TRBV7-2 with TRBJ2-2, with TRBD1 matching 8 bases. With 7 bases clipped from V and 4 bases from J, the junction kept 5 bases outside the gene matches. Per germline, CDR1 SGHTA and CDR2 FQGNSA. The CDR3 totals 14 residues. CDR3 sequence reads: CASTWTGPTGELFF. The CDR3 coding sequence is TGTGCCAGCACATGGACAGGGCCCACCGGGGAGCTGTTTTTT.

J is TRBJ2-4 and V is TRBV25-1; TRBD1 matches 7 bases. V shed 2 bases, J shed 2 bases, and the junction held 3 bases outside the gene matches. This CDR3 is built from 15 residues. Germline loops: CDR1 MGHDK, CDR2 SYGVNS. In DNA form, the CDR3 reads TGTGCCAGCAGTGAACTGGACAGGTCCAAAAACATTCAGTACTTC. Encoded protein: CASSELDRSKNIQYF.

This clonotype occurred many times. CDR3 sequence: CSVGDLVGKRPGRAQYF. The CDR3 DNA reads as TGCAGCGTTGGAGACTTGGTGGGGAAACGACCGGGACGAGCCCAGTACTTC. This chain joins TRBV29-1 and TRBJ2-5; TRBD1 or TRBD2 may be the D gene (5 bases each). Trimming took off 4 bases at V and 9 bases at J, with 30 bases between the two ends. Germline CDR1 is SQVTM and CDR2 is ANQGSEA. This CDR3 spans 17 amino acids.

This clonotype appeared a few times. The gene calls are TRBV11-1 and TRBJ1-1, with D uncertain. CDR1 SGHAT and CDR2 FQDESV come from the germline V gene (reference sequence). The ends were cut back, 3 bases at V and 0 bases at J, with 14 bases in the middle. CDR3 length: 16 residues. This CDR3 reads CASSFPAATMNTEAFF. In DNA, the CDR3 is TGTGCCAGCAGCTTTCCTGCGGCGACTATGAACACTGAAGCTTTCTTT.

This clonotype came up many times. The V and J genes are TRBV12-3 or TRBV12-4 and TRBJ1-1; the D gene is possibly TRBD1 (6 bases). V was clipped by 6 bases and J by 5 bases, with 10 bases between them. CDR3 length: 12 residues. The DNA for the CDR3 is TGTGCCAGCAGCCCTACAGGGACTGAAGCTTTCTTT. The encoded protein is CASSPTGTEAFF.

The DNA of the CDR3 is TGTGCCAGCAGTTTACAACTAGCGGGAGGGCCGGGTACGCAGTATTTT. This encodes CASSLQLAGGPGTQYF. The chain employs TRBV28 and TRBJ2-3, with 13 bases matching TRBD2. V lost 2 bases, J lost 8 bases, and 7 bases stayed unmatched. This CDR3 region has 16 residues. The germline V gene has CDR1 MDHEN and CDR2 SYDVKM.

This clonotype was recorded at least ten times. The genes are TRBV6-2 or TRBV6-3 and TRBJ2-7, with TRBD2 matching 9 bases. The CDR3 covers 15 residues. Germline V gene lookup returns CDR1 MNHEY and CDR2 SVGEGT. V shed 7 bases and J 1 base; nucleotides not matched to a gene: 8. The CDR3 loop reads CASNLRGGGSYEQYF. The CDR3 nucleotides are TGTGCCAGCAACCTCCGCGGGGGGGGTTCCTACGAGCAGTACTTC.

This clonotype was detected ten times or more. The CDR3 spells CASSFSLGGSPLHF. The CDR3 DNA is TGTGCCAGCAGTTTTTCCTTGGGCGGTTCACCCCTCCACTTT. The chain joins TRBV12-3 or TRBV12-4 to TRBJ1-6; D unresolved. Between the trimmed V and J ends, which lost 3 bases and 9 bases, there was a span of 12 bases. The CDR3 runs 14 residues.

A few counts support this clonotype. V is TRBV20-1 and J is TRBJ2-7, with TRBD2 as a possible D gene (6 bases). Trimming removed 3 bases at V and 3 bases at J, with 12 bases between. In germline, CDR1 is DFQATT, CDR2 SNEGSKA (reference sequence). This CDR3 contains 13 residues. For the CDR3, the DNA is TGCAGTGCTAGTGATAGCGGAAACTACGAGCAGTACTTC. Its translation is CSASDSGNYEQYF.

Points on this clonotype: The junction does not match germline at one end; this may be a read error. The rearrangement joins TRBV6-1 to TRBJ1-5, with 7 positions matching TRBD1. Looked up from germline, CDR1 is MNHNS and CDR2 is SASEGT. The CDR3 loop spans 15 amino acids. The CDR3, as DNA: TGTGCCAGCCGGTGGACAGGTGTAATCAATCAGCCCCAGCACTTT. As protein: CASRWTGVINQPQHF.

This clonotype was picked up a small number of times. The chain recombines TRBV12-3 or TRBV12-4 with TRBJ1-1, with no clear D. Trimming left V 5 bases short and J 6 bases short, with 13 bases between. This CDR3 has 13 residues. CDR3 in amino acids: CASSVHADAEAFF. The DNA of the CDR3 is TGTGCCAGCAGTGTCCACGCGGACGCTGAAGCTTTCTTT.

This clonotype was found many times. The rearrangement uses TRBV7-8 and TRBJ2-2; 12 nucleotides align to TRBD2. From germline, CDR1 is SGHVS and CDR2 FQNEAQ. V lost 4 bases and J lost 10; bases outside the gene matches: 7. The CDR3 covers 15 residues. The CDR3 nucleotides are TGTGCCAGCAGCTCGGGACTAGCGGGCCCCGAGGAGCTGTTTTTT. As protein: CASSSGLAGPEELFF.

This clonotype was seen ten or more times. The chain couples TRBV25-1 to TRBJ1-1; D may be TRBD1 (5 bases). This CDR3 has 14 residues. Germline-derived CDR1 and CDR2 are MGHDK and SYGVNS. Trimming cost V 5 bases and J 3 bases, with 13 bases left between them. Written as DNA, the CDR3 is TGTGCCAGCAGTCCCCTCGGCAGGGACACTGAAGCTTTCTTT. Translation gives CASSPLGRDTEAFF.

This clonotype was seen ten or more times. The chain uses TRBV6-2 or TRBV6-3 and TRBJ1-1, with 12 bases lining up with TRBD1. Unmatched junction bases numbered 8, after V lost 2 bases and J lost 1 base. The CDR3 sequence is 18 residues long. Germline V CDR1 and CDR2: MNHEY, SVGEGT. The CDR3, as DNA: TGTGCCAGCAGTTACACCACGGGACAGGGGGCACCGAACACTGAAGCTTTCTTT. This codes for CASSYTTGQGAPNTEAFF.

The genes are TRBV20-1 and TRBJ1-6, with 11 bases identical to TRBD1. Trimming at V came to 6 bases and at J to 12 bases, leaving 10 bases not matched to a gene. CDR1 and CDR2 from the germline V gene are DFQATT and SNEGSKA (reference sequence). This CDR3 contains 14 residues. DNA of the CDR3: TGCAGTGCCCAGAGTTGGGACAGGGGGAGACCCCTCCACTTT. It is translated as CSAQSWDRGRPLHF.

This clonotype was recorded at least ten times. J is TRBJ2-7 and V is TRBV20-1; D ambiguous. Germline V lookup: CDR1 DFQATT, CDR2 SNEGSKA (reference sequence). The CDR3 length is 15 residues. V lost 3 bases to trimming and J lost 3 bases, with 18 bases between them. The CDR3 sequence: CSASARTAVLYEQYF. The CDR3 coding sequence is TGCAGTGCTAGCGCGAGAACAGCCGTTCTCTACGAGCAGTACTTC.

This clonotype was picked up a small number of times. The J gene is TRBJ1-1, the V gene TRBV28; TRBD1 is a possible D gene (5 bases). Trimming removed 7 bases at V and 5 bases at J, with 11 bases between. CDR3 length: 12 amino acids. CDR1 and CDR2 (germline): MDHEN, SYDVKM. The CDR3 DNA reads as TGTGCCAGCACCCCGGGACGGACTGAAGCTTTCTTT. Translated: CASTPGRTEAFF.

This clonotype was counted at least ten times. The CDR3 region is CASSPLGQGAYEQYF. The CDR3 nucleotides read TGTGCCAGCAGTCCCCTCGGACAGGGTGCCTACGAGCAGTACTTC. V gene TRBV12-3 or TRBV12-4 combines with J gene TRBJ2-7; 8 nucleotides line up with TRBD1. V lost 5 bases, J lost 2 bases, and 8 bases stayed unmatched. CDR3 length: 15 amino acids.